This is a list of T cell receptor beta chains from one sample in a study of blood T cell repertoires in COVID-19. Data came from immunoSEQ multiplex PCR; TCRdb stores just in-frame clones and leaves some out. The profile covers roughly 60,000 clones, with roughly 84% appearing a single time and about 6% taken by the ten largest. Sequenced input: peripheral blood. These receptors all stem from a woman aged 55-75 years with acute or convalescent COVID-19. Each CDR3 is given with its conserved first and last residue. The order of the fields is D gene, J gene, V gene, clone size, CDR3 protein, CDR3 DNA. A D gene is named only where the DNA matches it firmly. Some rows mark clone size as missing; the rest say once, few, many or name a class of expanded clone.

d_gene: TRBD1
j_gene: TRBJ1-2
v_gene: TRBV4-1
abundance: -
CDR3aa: CASSQDGTGAGYGYTF
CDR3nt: TGCGCCAGCAGCCAAGATGGGACAGGGGCGGGCTATGGCTACACCTTC

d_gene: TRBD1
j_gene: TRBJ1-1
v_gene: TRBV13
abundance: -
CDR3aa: CASSLDPGGANTEAFF
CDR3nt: TGTGCCAGCAGCTTAGATCCAGGGGGCGCGAACACTGAAGCTTTCTTT

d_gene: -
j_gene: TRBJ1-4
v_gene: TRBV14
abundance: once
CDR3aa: CASSRTGTNEKLFF
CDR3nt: TGTGCCAGCAGCCGAACGGGGACTAATGAAAAACTGTTTTTT

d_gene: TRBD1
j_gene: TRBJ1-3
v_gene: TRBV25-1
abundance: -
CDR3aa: CASREQGQLHF
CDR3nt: TGTGCCAGCAGGGAACAGGGACAGTTACATTTT

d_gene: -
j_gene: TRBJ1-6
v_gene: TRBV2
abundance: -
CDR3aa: CASSEGSGTNSPLHF
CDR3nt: TGTGCCAGCAGTGAAGGCAGCGGAACTAATTCACCCCTCCACTTT

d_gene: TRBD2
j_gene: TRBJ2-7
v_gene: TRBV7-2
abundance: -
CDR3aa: CASSHLSGGLYEQYF
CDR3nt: TGTGCCAGCAGCCATCTTAGCGGGGGGCTCTACGAGCAGTACTTC

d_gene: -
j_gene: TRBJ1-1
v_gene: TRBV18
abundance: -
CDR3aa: CASSPRTDEAFF
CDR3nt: TGTGCCAGCTCACCACGAACAGACGAAGCTTTCTTT

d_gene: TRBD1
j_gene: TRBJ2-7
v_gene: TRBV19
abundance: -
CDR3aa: CASSTTRQGFTYEQYF
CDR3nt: TGTGCCAGTAGTACGACCCGACAGGGGTTCACCTACGAGCAGTACTTC

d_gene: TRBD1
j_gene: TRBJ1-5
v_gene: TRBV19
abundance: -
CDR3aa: CASSRGQPYSNQPQHF
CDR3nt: TGTGCCAGTAGTAGGGGACAGCCCTATAGCAATCAGCCCCAGCATTTT

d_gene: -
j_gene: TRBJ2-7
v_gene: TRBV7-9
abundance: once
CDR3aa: CASSLVPGEQYF
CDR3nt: TGTGCCAGCAGCTTAGTCCCGGGCGAGCAGTACTTC

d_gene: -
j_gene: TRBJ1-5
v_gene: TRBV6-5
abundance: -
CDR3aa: CASSPGTHSNQPQHF
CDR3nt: TGTGCCAGCAGCCCCGGGACTCATAGCAATCAGCCCCAGCATTTT

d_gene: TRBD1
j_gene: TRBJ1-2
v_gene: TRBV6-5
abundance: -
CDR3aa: CASRRATGRYGYTF
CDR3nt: TGTGCCAGCAGAAGAGCGACAGGGAGGTATGGCTACACCTTC

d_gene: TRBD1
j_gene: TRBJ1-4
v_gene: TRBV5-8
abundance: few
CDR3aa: CASSLSGTGDEKLFF
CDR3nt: TGTGCCAGCAGCTTGTCCGGGACAGGGGACGAAAAACTGTTTTTT

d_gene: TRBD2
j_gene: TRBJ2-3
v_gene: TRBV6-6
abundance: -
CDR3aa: CASSGSVAGGFTDTQYF
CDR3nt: TGTGCCAGCAGTGGATCCGTAGCGGGGGGGTTCACAGATACGCAGTATTTT

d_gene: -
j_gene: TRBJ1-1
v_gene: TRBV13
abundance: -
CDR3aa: CASSLVAGLTGNTEAFF
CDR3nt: TGTGCCAGCAGCTTAGTAGCGGGCTTGACGGGGAACACTGAAGCTTTCTTT

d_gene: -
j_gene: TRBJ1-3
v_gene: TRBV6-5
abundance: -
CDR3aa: CASTLDSGNTIYF
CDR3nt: TGTGCCAGCACGCTAGATTCTGGAAACACCATATATTTT

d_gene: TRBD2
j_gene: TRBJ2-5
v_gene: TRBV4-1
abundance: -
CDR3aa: CASSPSGLAGETQYF
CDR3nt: TGCGCCAGCAGCCCTTCGGGACTAGCCGGAGAGACCCAGTACTTC

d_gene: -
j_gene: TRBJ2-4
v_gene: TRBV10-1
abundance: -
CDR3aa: CASSETAAVGKNIQYF
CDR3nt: TGCGCCAGCAGTGAGACGGCGGCAGTTGGCAAAAACATTCAGTACTTC

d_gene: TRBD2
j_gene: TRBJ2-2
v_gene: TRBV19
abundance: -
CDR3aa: CASRLAGLNTGELFF
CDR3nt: TGTGCCAGTCGACTAGCGGGGCTTAACACCGGGGAGCTGTTTTTT

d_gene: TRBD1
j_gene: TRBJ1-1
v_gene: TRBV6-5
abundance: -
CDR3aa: CASRRTGPNTEAFF
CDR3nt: TGTGCCAGCAGGCGGACAGGGCCGAACACTGAAGCTTTCTTT

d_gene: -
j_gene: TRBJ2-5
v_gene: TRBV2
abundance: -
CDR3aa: CASSHLFSNQETQYF
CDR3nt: TGTGCCAGCAGTCACCTATTTAGTAACCAAGAGACCCAGTACTTC

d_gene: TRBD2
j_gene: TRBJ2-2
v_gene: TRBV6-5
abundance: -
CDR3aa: CAGRLAGGRGGELFF
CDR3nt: TGTGCCGGCAGACTAGCGGGGGGGCGGGGCGGGGAGCTGTTTTTT

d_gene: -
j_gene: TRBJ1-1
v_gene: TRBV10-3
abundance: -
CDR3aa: CAISAAAREGEAFF
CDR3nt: TGTGCCATCAGTGCGGCCGCCAGGGAGGGAGAAGCTTTCTTT